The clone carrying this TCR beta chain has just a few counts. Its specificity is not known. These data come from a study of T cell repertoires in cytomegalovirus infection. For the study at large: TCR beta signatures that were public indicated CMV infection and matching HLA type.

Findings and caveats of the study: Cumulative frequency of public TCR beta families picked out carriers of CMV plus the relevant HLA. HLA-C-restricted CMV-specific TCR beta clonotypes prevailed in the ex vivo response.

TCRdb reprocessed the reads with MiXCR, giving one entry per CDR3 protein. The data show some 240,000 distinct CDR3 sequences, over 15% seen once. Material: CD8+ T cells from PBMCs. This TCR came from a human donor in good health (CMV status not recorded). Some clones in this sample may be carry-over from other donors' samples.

Written as DNA, the CDR3 is TGCGCCAGCAGCCAACCGGACAGGGGACGGGACGAGCAGTACTTC. Amino acid sequence: CASSQPDRGRDEQYF. This chain uses TRBV4-1 with TRBJ2-7; 9 bases map to TRBD1. After removal of 2 bases from V and 5 bases from J, the junction contained 7 bases not matched to a gene. Per germline, CDR1 MGHRA and CDR2 YSYEKL. The CDR3 totals 15 residues.